The following is a TCR beta chain sequence with its context. The antigen it recognizes is unknown. Library preparation employed 5' RACE. The input for every TCR library was 3500 ng of total RNA. For each sample, cDNA synthesis was carried out in eight separate reactions using SMARTScribe reverse transcriptase. During cDNA synthesis, unique molecular identifiers containing a 6-nucleotide sample barcode were introduced by template switching. TCRalpha and TCRbeta cDNA was amplified in two nested PCRs of around 15 and 10 cycles, and bead purification was carried out after each PCR. Before amplification, the cDNA was both treated with uracil DNA-glycosylase and purified with the QIAquick PCR purification kit. In the second PCR, Illumina TruSeq-compatible adapters and sample-specific barcodes were added. Library quality and concentration were assessed using TapeStation and Qubit, and approximately 5 ng of each library was pooled. Pooled libraries were sequenced on an Illumina HiSeq2500 single-index Rapid Run with 2 x 100 bp reads and custom sequencing primers. On the authors' methods: MiGEC version 1.2.6 was used for UMI-based consensus assembly to correct PCR and sequencing errors. MiXCR version 2.1.1 handled V(D)J alignment, clonotype assembly and CDR3 extraction. To normalise gene usage, clonotype sharing and MAIT/NKT TCR abundance, the analysis used the top 1000, 10 000 and 20 000 clonotypes per sample. Diversity was computed as the inverse Simpson index with the vegan R package after downsampling to 27 000 UMIs. Paired Mann-Whitney U tests on discordant twin pairs were used, with Benjamini-Hochberg multiple-testing correction. TCRdb reprocessed the public reads and reports one entry per CDR3 protein sequence, without DNA. The V and J calls and clone size come from TCRdb's table, not from the authors' own analysis. This sample's records show about 210,000 distinct CDR3 sequences. Together, the top ten hold roughly 1.5% of the sample.

Inclusive of the bounding cysteine and phenylalanine, the CDR3 is 12 residues long. DNA is not recorded here. This entry is derived from a study of monozygotic twins with inflammatory bowel disease (dated by TCRdb to about 2019). About the full investigation: In total, some 30 monozygotic twin pairs made up the full study: 19 Danish pairs, all IBD-discordant, plus nine German pairs, of which four were IBD-concordant and five were IBD-discordant. The search for disease-associated traits relied mainly on comparing, within discordant pairs, IBD patients with their genetically identical healthy co-twins. Each individual had, on average, about 151 000 unique TCRalpha sequences and 181 000 unique TCRbeta sequences available for analysis. General conclusions and limits of the study: Compared with healthy twins, IBD patients had fewer clonotypes in common with other individuals, a difference most pronounced in patients showing signs of disease activity. Concordant and discordant twins showed no difference in repertoire similarity, possibly because of limited statistical power. TCRbeta repertoire diversity, by inverse Simpson index, was decreased in IBD patients compared with their healthy co-twins. Differing immunosuppressive treatments among patients may have added background noise and inter-individual variability to the repertoires. No single strong signal or clonotype linked to IBD turned up in the results, so the idea that one exists was not supported. The analysis was unable to tell different T cell subtypes apart.

From each donor, a roughly 2.7 ml peripheral blood sample was collected into PAXgene tubes and kept at -80 degrees C. Without T cell sorting, total RNA was isolated from whole blood using the PAXgene blood miRNA kit on an automated QIAcube. Deep TCRalpha and TCRbeta repertoire profiling with unique molecular barcoding was performed on peripheral blood of monozygotic twin pairs concordant or discordant for inflammatory bowel disease. Smoking habits were recorded for all twin pairs, with individuals classified as current, former or never smokers. The TCR comes from a human donor with ulcerative colitis or Crohn's disease, or a healthy co-twin of an affected twin (not recorded which). The sample consisted of blood. The rearrangement joined TRBV12-3 or TRBV12-4 to TRBJ1-1. The CDR3 region: CASSLSYTEAFF.